This T cell receptor (beta chain) was found in a study of post-analysis software for immune sequencing data. Whole-study context: Clinical courses comprised relapsing-remitting, secondary progressive and progressive-relapsing multiple sclerosis.

The CDR3 is 13 amino acids. The V and J ends lost 5 bases and 3 bases respectively, with 11 bases between them. Germline-derived CDR1 and CDR2 are MNHEY and SVGAGI. Study-wide results and limits: Compared against controls, patients with multiple sclerosis displayed significantly lower normalized Chao1 diversity. In patients, TRBV5-6, TRBV5-1 and TRBV20-1 belonged to about five TRBV segments found more frequently than in controls.

TCR beta cDNA libraries had unique molecular identifiers. It was from roughly 1 to 10 million T cells that about half a million cDNA molecules came. TCRdb processed the PCR reads anew with MiXCR; each CDR3 protein has one entry. The profile shows a few hundred thousand distinct CDR3 sequences, about 39% of them singletons. This clonotype was observed a few times. Antigen: not known. The clonotype comes from a girl aged 2-10 years with multiple sclerosis. The specimen was blood. The chain couples TRBV6-5 to TRBJ2-7; D may be TRBD1 (6 bases). The CDR3 region is CASSNRVYYEQYF. CDR3 DNA: TGTGCCAGCAGTAACAGGGTGTACTACGAGCAGTACTTC.